What follows is one T cell receptor beta chain and its context. The target of this receptor is not known. No qualities accompany the bases; no much larger clone lies one base away. This entry comes from a study of control samples from healthy donors and cancer patients (dated by TCRdb to 2019 to 2021). The CDR3 starts with the cysteine, ends with the phenylalanine, and has 15 residues. CDR3 DNA is the only sequence kept; it has 45 bases, read in frame from the first base. A distance of 12 bases separates the germline ends of V and J, which lose 5 bases and 0 bases respectively. The CDR1 and CDR2 encoded by the germline V gene are MDHEN and SYDVKM. Receptors were amplified or captured by the immunoSEQ multiplex PCR assay. TCRdb provides this immuneACCESS table in a form limited to in-frame rearrangements. Some clones are lacking; in checked studies, under half of them reflect an unresolved V gene, and why the rest are absent is not known. The sample data list about 130,000 clones, and 90% of these were observed just once. Of the sample, less than 2.5% is held by the ten largest clones.

Sample: blood. The TCR sequence derives from a man aged 18 to 30 in good health. The rearranged chain carries TRBV28 and TRBJ2-3, with a tentative D gene TRBD2 over 5 matching bases. CDR3 region: CASSREDASTDTQYF. The DNA sequence follows: TGTGCCAGCAGTCGGGAAGACGCGAGCACAGATACGCAGTATTTT.